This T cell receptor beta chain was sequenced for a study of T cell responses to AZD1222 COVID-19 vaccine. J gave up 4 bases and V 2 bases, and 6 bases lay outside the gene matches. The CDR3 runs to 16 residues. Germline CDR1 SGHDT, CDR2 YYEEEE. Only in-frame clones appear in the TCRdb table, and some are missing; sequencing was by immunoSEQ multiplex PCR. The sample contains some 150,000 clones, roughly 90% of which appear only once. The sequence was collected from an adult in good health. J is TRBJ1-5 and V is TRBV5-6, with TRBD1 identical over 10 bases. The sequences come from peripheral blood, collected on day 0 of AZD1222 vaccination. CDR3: CASSFTSGQGNQPQHF. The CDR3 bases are TGTGCCAGCAGCTTTACGTCGGGACAGGGGAATCAGCCCCAGCATTTT.